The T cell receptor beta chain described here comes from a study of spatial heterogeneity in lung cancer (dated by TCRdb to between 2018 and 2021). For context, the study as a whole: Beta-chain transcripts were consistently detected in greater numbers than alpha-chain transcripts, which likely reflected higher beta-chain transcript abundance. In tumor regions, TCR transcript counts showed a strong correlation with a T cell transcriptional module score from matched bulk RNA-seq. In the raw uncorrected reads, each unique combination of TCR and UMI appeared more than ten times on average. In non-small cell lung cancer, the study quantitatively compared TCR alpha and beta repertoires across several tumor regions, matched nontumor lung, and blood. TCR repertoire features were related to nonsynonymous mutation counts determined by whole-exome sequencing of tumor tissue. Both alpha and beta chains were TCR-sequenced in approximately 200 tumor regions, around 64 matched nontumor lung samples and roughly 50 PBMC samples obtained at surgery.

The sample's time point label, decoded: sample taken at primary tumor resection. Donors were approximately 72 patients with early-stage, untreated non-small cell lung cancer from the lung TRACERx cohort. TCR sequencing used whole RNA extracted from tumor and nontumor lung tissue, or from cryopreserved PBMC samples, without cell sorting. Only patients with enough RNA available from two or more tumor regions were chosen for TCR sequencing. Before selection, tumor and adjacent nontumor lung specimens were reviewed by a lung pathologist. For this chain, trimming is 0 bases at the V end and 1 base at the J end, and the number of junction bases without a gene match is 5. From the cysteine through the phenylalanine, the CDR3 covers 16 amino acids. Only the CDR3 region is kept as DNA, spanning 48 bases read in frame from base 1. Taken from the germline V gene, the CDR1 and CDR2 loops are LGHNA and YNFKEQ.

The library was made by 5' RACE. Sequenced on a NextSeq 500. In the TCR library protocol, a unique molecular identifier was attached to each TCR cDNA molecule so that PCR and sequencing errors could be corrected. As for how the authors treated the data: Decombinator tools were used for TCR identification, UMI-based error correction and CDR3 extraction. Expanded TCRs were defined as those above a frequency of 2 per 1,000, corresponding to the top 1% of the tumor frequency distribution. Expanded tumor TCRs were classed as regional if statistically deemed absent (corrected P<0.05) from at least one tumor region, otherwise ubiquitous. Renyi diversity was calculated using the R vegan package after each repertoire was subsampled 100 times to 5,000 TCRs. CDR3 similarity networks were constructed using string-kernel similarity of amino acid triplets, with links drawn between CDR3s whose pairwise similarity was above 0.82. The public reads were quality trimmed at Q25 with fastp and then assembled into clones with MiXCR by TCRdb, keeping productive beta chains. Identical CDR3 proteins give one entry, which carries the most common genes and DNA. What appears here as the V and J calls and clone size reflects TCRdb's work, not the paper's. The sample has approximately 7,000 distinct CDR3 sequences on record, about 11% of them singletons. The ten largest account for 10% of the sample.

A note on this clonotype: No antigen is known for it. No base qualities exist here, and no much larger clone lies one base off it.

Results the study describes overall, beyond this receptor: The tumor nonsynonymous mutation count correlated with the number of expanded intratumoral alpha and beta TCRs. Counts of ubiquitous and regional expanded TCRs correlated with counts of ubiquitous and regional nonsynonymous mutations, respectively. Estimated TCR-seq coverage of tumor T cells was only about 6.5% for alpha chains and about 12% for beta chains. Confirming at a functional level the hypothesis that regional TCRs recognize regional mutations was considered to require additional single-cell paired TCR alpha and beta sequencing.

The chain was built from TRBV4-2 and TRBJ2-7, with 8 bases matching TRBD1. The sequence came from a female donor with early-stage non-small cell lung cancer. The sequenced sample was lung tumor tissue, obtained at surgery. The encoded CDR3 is CASSQDLGQDSYEQYF. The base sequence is TGTGCCAGCAGCCAAGATCTGGGACAGGATTCCTACGAGCAGTACTTC.